The 18 T cell receptor beta chains below come from one sample, sequenced in a study of OX40 agonist ivuxolimab in advanced cancers. Generated by immunoSEQ multiplex PCR, the TCRdb table keeps only in-frame clones and is missing some. The sample includes 35,000 to 45,000 clones, about 80% of them seen just once. Sequenced here: CD4+ or CD8+ T cells sorted from blood, sampled in a trial of the OX40 agonist ivuxolimab. The receptors were gathered from an adult with an advanced solid tumor such as melanoma, head and neck, liver or kidney cancer.

This chain connects TRBV19 to TRBJ1-2, with 11 nucleotides matching TRBD1. The junction had 11 bases not matched to a gene; V was cut back by 10 bases and J by 4 bases. CDR1 is LNHDA and CDR2 is SQIVND in the germline V gene (reference sequence). This CDR3 has 15 amino acids. The CDR3 region has the DNA TGTGCCACGCGGACCGGGACAGGGGGATTCTATGGCTACACCTTC. Residues: CATRTGTGGFYGYTF.

The rearrangement joins TRBV5-1 to TRBJ2-5; D gene ambiguous. The tail of the sequence fits TRBJ2-7 better, so the J call may be wrong. CDR3 length equals 14 residues. The germline gives CDR1 SGHRS, CDR2 YFSETQ. Here the CDR3 DNA reads TGCGCCAGCAGCTTGGGCAGTGCCTCCTACGAGCAGTACTTC. Amino acids: CASSLGSASYEQYF.

This clone was counted once. J is TRBJ1-2 and V is TRBV28; D call uncertain. Germline assignment: CDR1 MDHEN and CDR2 SYDVKM. The CDR3 covers 11 residues. The V and J ends lost 6 bases and 8 bases respectively, with 10 bases between them. The CDR3 here is CASRRVYGYTF. For the CDR3, the DNA is TGTGCCAGCAGGCGGGTATACGGCTACACCTTC.

The gene calls are TRBV5-1 and TRBJ1-6; D is perhaps TRBD1 (5 bases). Trimming stripped 0 bases from V and 14 bases from J, with 9 bases between. Germline lookup yields CDR1 SGHRS and CDR2 YFSETQ. The CDR3 is 12 residues long. DNA of the CDR3: TGCGCCAGCAGCTTGGACAGGAGGTCCCTCCACTTT. The encoded protein is CASSLDRRSLHF.

V is TRBV28 and J is TRBJ2-3; the D gene could be TRBD1 or TRBD2 (5 bases each). Per the germline V gene, CDR1 is MDHEN and CDR2 is SYDVKM. This CDR3 comprises 12 residues. Trimming took off 6 bases at V and 11 bases at J, with 15 bases between the two ends. The CDR3 nucleotides read TGTGCCAGCAGGGGACGGACATACGGGCAGTATTTT. It specifies CASRGRTYGQYF.

This chain uses TRBV4-1 with TRBJ1-2; no definite D call. Trimming stripped 1 base from V and 7 bases from J, with 13 bases between. Germline V gene data show CDR1 as MGHRA and CDR2 as YSYEKL. The CDR3 contains 14 residues. The CDR3 is CASSQASGHGGYTF. In DNA form, the CDR3 reads TGCGCCAGCAGCCAAGCTTCTGGGCATGGTGGCTACACCTTC.

The V call is TRBV5-6, the J call TRBJ1-1, with 8 bases aligning to TRBD1. The germline V gene encodes CDR1 SGHDT and CDR2 YYEEEE. The CDR3 consists of 18 residues. V dropped 0 bases and J dropped 1; count of bases not matched to a gene: 11. DNA of the CDR3: TGTGCCAGCAGCTTGGTAGGGTCAGGGGGCCGAACGAACACTGAAGCTTTCTTT. It is translated as CASSLVGSGGRTNTEAFF.

The chain employs TRBV28 and TRBJ1-5, with D perhaps matching TRBD1 (5 bases). V dropped 5 bases and J dropped 5 bases, with 10 bases sitting between them. This CDR3 has 13 residues. Germline CDR1 is MDHEN and CDR2 is SYDVKM. CDR3 amino acids: CASSRGGDQPQHF. The DNA of the CDR3 is TGTGCCAGCAGTCGGGGGGGGGATCAGCCCCAGCATTTT.

The V call is TRBV9, the J call TRBJ1-4; no definite D call. Germline V gives CDR1 SGDLS, CDR2 YYNGEE. This CDR3 has 13 amino acids. Deletions cut 4 bases from V and 6 bases from J, with 10 bases between. The DNA for the CDR3 is TGTGCCAGCAGCTTACGGCCGGATGAAAAACTGTTTTTT. It specifies CASSLRPDEKLFF.

Only a few counts were recorded for this clone. The chain is built from TRBV5-6 and TRBJ1-2; a weak D match, TRBD1 (5 bases). CDR3 length: 15 amino acids. The germline V gene encodes CDR1 SGHDT and CDR2 YYEEEE. Trimming shortened V by 4 bases and J by 4 bases, and 17 bases separated the two germline ends. The CDR3 loop reads CASSDPGRLTYGYTF. The CDR3 nucleotides read TGTGCCAGCAGCGATCCGGGACGTCTGACCTATGGCTACACCTTC. Variable domain in full (rest from reference TRBV5-6 and TRBJ1-2): DAGVTQSPTHLIKTRGQQVTLRCSPKSGHDTVSWYQQALGQGPQFIFQYYEEEERQRGNFPDRFSGHQFPNYSSELNVNALLLGDSALYLCASSDPGRLTYGYTFGSGTRLTVV.

V usage is TRBV7-9 and J usage is TRBJ2-7, with 8 nucleotides matching TRBD1. J gave up 4 bases and V 7 bases, and 9 bases lay outside the gene matches. CDR1 SEHNR and CDR2 FQNEAQ come from the germline V gene (reference sequence). CDR3 length equals 14 residues. The CDR3 DNA sequence: TGTGCCAGCACCCCCGGGGGACAGGAATACGAGCAGTACTTC. This sequence encodes CASTPGGQEYEQYF. Together with reference TRBV7-9 and TRBJ2-7, the CDR3 gives the full variable domain: DTGVSQNPRHKITKRGQNVTFRCDPISEHNRLYWYRQTLGQGPEFLTYFQNEAQLEKSRLLSDRFSAERPKGSFSTLEIQRTEQGDSAMYLCASTPGGQEYEQYFGPGTRLTVT.

The rearrangement uses TRBV2 and TRBJ1-2; 8 bases match TRBD1. The CDR3 sequence is 13 residues long. Trimming at V came to 3 bases and at J to 8 bases, leaving 5 bases not matched to a gene. Germline CDR1 SNHLY, CDR2 FYNNEI. CDR3 DNA: TGTGCCAGCAGTGATTGGACAGGGTTGGGCTACACCTTC. It encodes CASSDWTGLGYTF.

J is TRBJ2-7 and V is TRBV19, with 8 bases lining up with TRBD2. This CDR3 spans 17 amino acids. With V trimmed by 1 base and J by 0 bases, 8 bases remained unmatched. The germline gives CDR1 LNHDA, CDR2 SQIVND (reference sequence). CDR3 nucleotide sequence: TGTGCCAGTAGTATAGCCAGCGGGGGATTAAGCTCCTACGAGCAGTACTTC. Its translation is CASSIASGGLSSYEQYF.

The chain recombines TRBV21-1 with TRBJ2-5; the DNA was not compared with TRBD1, the D call given in the table. TRBV21-1 is recorded as a pseudogene. This CDR3 region has 15 residues. The CDR3 loop reads CASSKGEQGQETQYF. CDR3 coding DNA: TGTGCCAGCAGCAAAGGTGAGCAGGGCCAAGAGACCCAGTACTTC.

The chain is built from TRBV19 and TRBJ1-1, with a tentative D call TRBD1 (6 bases). The germline V and J ends were trimmed by 2 bases and 5 bases, with 12 bases remaining between them. The CDR3 extends over 14 amino acids. Germline CDR1 LNHDA, CDR2 SQIVND (reference sequence). The CDR3: CASSISGVGTEAFF. The CDR3 DNA is TGTGCCAGTAGTATATCAGGGGTAGGGACTGAAGCTTTCTTT.

The J gene is TRBJ1-6, the V gene TRBV6-5; 9 bases line up with TRBD1. Trimming removed 0 bases from V and 9 bases from J; junction bases left unmatched: 3. Germline lookup yields CDR1 MNHEY and CDR2 SVGAGI. The CDR3 contains 15 residues. CDR3 in amino acids: CASSYSGTGSSPLHF. The CDR3 nucleotides read TGTGCCAGCAGTTACTCCGGGACAGGGAGTTCACCCCTCCACTTT.

The V and J genes are TRBV11-2 and TRBJ1-5; 8 bases match TRBD1. The CDR3 totals 15 residues. Trimming at V came to 2 bases and at J to 6 bases, leaving 6 bases not matched to a gene. Germline CDR1 SGHAT, CDR2 FQNNGV. The CDR3 protein is CASSLTQGAAQPQHF. In nucleotides, the CDR3 is TGTGCCAGCAGCTTAACTCAGGGGGCGGCTCAGCCCCAGCATTTT. Complete variable domain (other parts from reference TRBV11-2 and TRBJ1-5): EAGVAQSPRYKIIEKRQSVAFWCNPISGHATLYWYQQILGQGPKLLIQFQNNGVVDDSQLPKDRFSAERLKGVDSTLKIQPAKLEDSAVYLCASSLTQGAAQPQHFGDGTRLSIL.

About this clone itself: Different DNA sequences within this sample yield the same CDR3. The chain joins TRBV5-1 to TRBJ1-6, with a possible D match to TRBD1 (5 bases). The CDR3 sequence is 14 residues long. Between the trimmed V and J ends, which lost 0 bases and 10 bases, there was a span of 11 bases. The germline CDR1 and CDR2 sequences are SGHRS and YFSETQ. CDR3 protein: CASSLGQGGSPLHF. The CDR3 nucleotides are TGCGCCAGCAGCTTGGGGCAGGGAGGGTCACCCCTCCACTTT.